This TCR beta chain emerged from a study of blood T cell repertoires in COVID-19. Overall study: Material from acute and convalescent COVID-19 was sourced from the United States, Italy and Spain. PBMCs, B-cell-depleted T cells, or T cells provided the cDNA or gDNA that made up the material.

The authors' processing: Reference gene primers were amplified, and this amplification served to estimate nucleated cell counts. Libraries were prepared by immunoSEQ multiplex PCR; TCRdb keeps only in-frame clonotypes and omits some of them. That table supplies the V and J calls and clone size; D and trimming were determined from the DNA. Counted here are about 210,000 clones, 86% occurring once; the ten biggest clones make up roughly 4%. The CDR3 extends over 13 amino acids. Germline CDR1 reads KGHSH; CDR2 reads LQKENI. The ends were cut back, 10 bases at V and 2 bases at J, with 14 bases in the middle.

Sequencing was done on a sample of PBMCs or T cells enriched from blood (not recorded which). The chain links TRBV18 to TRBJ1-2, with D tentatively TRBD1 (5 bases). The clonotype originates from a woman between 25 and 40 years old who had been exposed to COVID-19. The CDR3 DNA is TGTGCCACGTCTTCTGGGGGGAACTATGGCTACACCTTC. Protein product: CATSSGGNYGYTF.